These 22 T cell receptor beta chains were sequenced from one sample in a study of cytomegalovirus exposure and HLA in healthy donors (dated by TCRdb to about 2017). To prepare the library, the immunoSEQ multiplex PCR assay was applied. For the multiplex PCR, a mixture combining 60 forward primers for TCR Vbeta segments and 13 reverse primers for TCR Jbeta segments was used. Sourced from immuneACCESS, this table was stored by TCRdb with only in-frame sequences that have V and J called. A share of the clones is absent; for the studies checked, an unresolved V gene accounts for under half, and the remainder has no known explanation. A total of 150,000 to 200,000 clones appear in this sample, roughly 85% of them only once. Of the sample, about 1.7% falls within the top ten clones. Sequenced sample: PBMCs. Source of these receptors: a woman under 30 in good health and CMV-seronegative.

This chain connects TRBV7-9 to TRBJ2-5, with D unresolved. CDR1 is SEHNR, CDR2 FQNEAQ, per germline (reference sequence). The ends were cut back, 3 bases at V and 1 base at J, with 6 bases in the middle. The CDR3 contains 13 residues. CDR3 sequence (DNA): TGTGCCAGCAGCTTCTACCGCCAAGAGACCCAGTACTTC. This sequence encodes CASSFYRQETQYF.

The chain recombines TRBV28 with TRBJ1-1, with D possibly TRBD1 on 5 matching bases. Germline CDR1 reads MDHEN; CDR2 reads SYDVKM. V was trimmed by 3 bases and J by 8 bases, leaving 7 bases between them. CDR3 length: 11 residues. The CDR3 sequence: CASSFGAEAFF. The CDR3 nucleotides read TGTGCCAGCAGTTTTGGGGCCGAAGCTTTCTTT. Using reference TRBV28 and TRBJ1-1 for the parts outside the CDR3, the full variable domain is DVKVTQSSRYLVKRTGEKVFLECVQDMDHENMFWYRQDPGLGLRLIYFSYDVKMKEKGDIPEGYSVSREKKERFSLILESASTNQTSMYLCASSFGAEAFFGQGTRLTVV.

This clone has just one count. The chain combines TRBV30 with TRBJ2-1; 13 nucleotides agree with TRBD2. The CDR3 runs to 15 residues. Germline CDR1 and CDR2: GTSNPN and SVGIG (reference sequence). Unmatched junction bases numbered 6, after V lost 2 bases and J lost 8 bases. CDR3 region: CAWSPGLAGFDEQFF. CDR3 nucleotides: TGTGCCTGGAGTCCGGGACTAGCGGGATTCGATGAGCAGTTCTTC.

The chain links TRBV4-1 to TRBJ2-7; 14 nucleotides agree with TRBD2. The CDR3 spans 13 residues. The germline gives CDR1 MGHRA, CDR2 YSYEKL. Trimming at V came to 4 bases and at J to 7 bases, leaving 0 bases not matched to a gene. As DNA, the CDR3 is TGCGCCAGCAGCCGGACTAGCGGGAGGGAGCAGTACTTC. Encoded protein: CASSRTSGREQYF.

The chain's CDR3 is CASSKDPGCRGNEKLFF. CDR3 in DNA: TGTGCCAGCAGCAAAGACCCAGGGTGTAGAGGTAATGAAAAACTGTTTTTT. V gene TRBV21-1 combines with J gene TRBJ1-4; no check of the table's D call, TRBD1, against the DNA was made. TRBV21-1 has pseudogene status. The CDR3 length is 17 residues.

The gene calls are TRBV28 and TRBJ2-1; TRBD2 aligns across 11 bases. Trimming at V came to 5 bases and at J to 10 bases, leaving 10 bases not matched to a gene. CDR3 length: 15 residues. The V gene's germline CDR1 is MDHEN and CDR2 SYDVKM. CDR3 protein: CASSLRLAGRTEQFF. The CDR3 region has the DNA TGTGCCAGCAGTCTGCGACTAGCGGGGAGAACGGAGCAGTTCTTC.

The chain uses TRBV1 and TRBJ2-1; the tabulated D call, TRBD2, remains unverified against the DNA. TRBV1 is listed as a pseudogene. The CDR3 sequence is 19 residues long. CDR3 nucleotide sequence: TGCACCAGCAGCCAAGAGGCTAGCGGACTAACCCACTCAGACAATGAGCAGTTCTTC. Protein: CTSSQEASGLTHSDNEQFF.

This clone showed up just once. This chain connects TRBV7-2 to TRBJ1-1; 7 positions match TRBD1. The CDR3 runs to 16 residues. Germline V gene sequence: CDR1 SGHTA, CDR2 FQGNSA. J lost 1 base, V lost 5 bases, and 10 bases had no gene match. CDR3 coding DNA: TGTGCCAGCAGCCCGCGGGACAGCCTTTCGAACACTGAAGCTTTCTTT. Its translation is CASSPRDSLSNTEAFF.

This clone was seen only once. This chain connects TRBV6-1 to TRBJ2-1; D is possibly TRBD2 (5 bases). Germline V gives CDR1 MNHNS, CDR2 SASEGT. Trimming took 2 bases from V and 9 from J, leaving 14 bases between them. This CDR3 spans 14 amino acids. The CDR3 protein is CASSENYEAVEQFF. In DNA, the CDR3 is TGTGCCAGCAGTGAAAACTACGAAGCGGTTGAGCAGTTCTTC.

The V gene is TRBV4-1, the J gene TRBJ2-3; 9 bases align to TRBD2. V dropped 2 bases and J dropped 3; count of bases not matched to a gene: 15. Germline loops: CDR1 MGHRA, CDR2 YSYEKL. The length of the CDR3 is 19 residues. CDR3 sequence: CASSQRAHKTSGETDTQYF. CDR3 nucleotides: TGCGCCAGCAGCCAACGAGCTCACAAGACTAGCGGTGAAACAGATACGCAGTATTTT.

The V and J genes are TRBV6-5 and TRBJ2-3; D ambiguous. CDR1 is MNHEY and CDR2 is SVGAGI in the germline V gene. Between the trimmed V and J ends, which lost 7 bases and 10 bases, there was a span of 9 bases. This CDR3 region has 10 residues. The CDR3 coding sequence is TGTGCCAGCACCCCGCGTGCGCAGTATTTT. It is translated as CASTPRAQYF.

This clone was seen only a few times. The V gene is TRBV4-1, the J gene TRBJ2-7, with D possibly matching TRBD2 (5 bases). This CDR3 is 12 amino acids long. Germline CDR1 reads MGHRA; CDR2 reads YSYEKL. Trimming removed 6 bases from V and 5 bases from J, with 11 bases in between. The CDR3 bases are TGCGCCAGCAGTCCCCCCGGGGACGAGCAGTACTTC. This codes for CASSPPGDEQYF.

The chain couples TRBV9 to TRBJ2-1, with 9 positions matching TRBD2. V was pared by 4 bases and J by 4 bases, with 15 bases of the junction left unmatched. This CDR3 is 18 amino acids long. The germline gives CDR1 SGDLS, CDR2 YYNGEE. Written as DNA, the CDR3 is TGTGCCAGCAGCCCTTCCGCCGCGGGGGGGAGGCTATACAATGAGCAGTTCTTC. Protein: CASSPSAAGGRLYNEQFF.

The V gene is TRBV6-1, the J gene TRBJ2-7; D not resolved. This CDR3 has 11 amino acids. V was clipped by 4 bases and J by 4 bases, with 5 bases between them. In germline, CDR1 is MNHNS, CDR2 SASEGT. CDR3 sequence reads: CASSVGYEQYV. The CDR3 region has the DNA TGTGCCAGCAGTGTCGGGTACGAGCAGTACGTC.

The rearrangement joins TRBV5-4 to TRBJ1-6, with 7 bases aligning to TRBD1. The CDR3 length is 17 residues. V gave up 4 bases and J gave up 0 bases; unmatched junction bases: 7. Germline V gene sequence: CDR1 SGHNT, CDR2 YYREEE (reference sequence). CDR3 sequence: CASSRNRGLSYNSPLHF. DNA for the CDR3: TGTGCCAGCAGCCGGAACAGGGGCCTCTCCTATAATTCACCCCTCCACTTT. Complete variable domain (other parts from reference TRBV5-4 and TRBJ1-6): ETGVTQSPTHLIKTRGQQVTLRCSSQSGHNTVSWYQQALGQGPQFIFQYYREEENGRGNFPPRFSGLQFPNYSSELNVNALELDDSALYLCASSRNRGLSYNSPLHFGNGTRLTVT.

This rearrangement joins TRBV19 to TRBJ2-2; 10 nucleotides line up with TRBD2. Losses at the gene ends were 7 bases for V and 4 bases for J; bases not matched to a gene: 6. CDR3 length equals 15 residues. From germline, CDR1 is LNHDA and CDR2 SQIVND (reference sequence). This CDR3 is CASTTGTSATGELFF. The CDR3 region has the DNA TGTGCCAGTACTACGGGGACTAGCGCCACCGGGGAGCTGTTTTTT.

V is TRBV7-2 and J is TRBJ1-1; D is perhaps TRBD1 (6 bases). The length of the CDR3 is 18 residues. The germline CDR1 and CDR2 sequences are SGHTA and FQGNSA. V was shortened by 1 base and J by 1 base, with 19 bases between the two germline ends. CDR3 coding DNA: TGTGCCAGCAGCTTAGAATGGCAGGGGACGCACCGGAACACTGAAGCTTTCTTT. It translates to CASSLEWQGTHRNTEAFF.

This clone came up a few times. The chain is built from TRBV4-1 and TRBJ2-1; D is unclear. The ends were cut back, 0 bases at V and 1 base at J, with 10 bases in the middle. The CDR3 is 16 residues long. CDR1 and CDR2 from the germline V gene are MGHRA and YSYEKL. This CDR3 is CASSQESSISYNEQFF. In DNA form, the CDR3 reads TGCGCCAGCAGCCAAGAGTCGAGCATATCCTACAATGAGCAGTTCTTC.

In this sample, this clone turned up many times. The chain links TRBV19 to TRBJ2-1; TRBD2 is a possible D gene (6 bases). The CDR3 runs to 15 residues. Per germline, CDR1 LNHDA and CDR2 SQIVND (reference sequence). Trimming pared 1 base from V and 2 bases from J, leaving 9 bases between. The CDR3 DNA reads as TGTGCCAGTAGTATAGCCAGCGGGCCCTACAATGAGCAGTTCTTC. It specifies CASSIASGPYNEQFF. Supplemented by reference TRBV19 and TRBJ2-1, the full variable domain reads DGGITQSPKYLFRKEGQNVTLSCEQNLNHDAMYWYRQDPGQGLRLIYYSQIVNDFQKGDIAEGYSVSREKKESFPLTVTSAQKNPTAFYLCASSIASGPYNEQFFGPGTRLTVL.

Worth noting for this clone: Here the CDR3 omits its conserved ending phenylalanine or tryptophan, so a read error is the likely source. The chain has TRBV5-4 and TRBJ1-2; 7 bases fit TRBD1. The CDR3 consists of 14 residues. Germline values: CDR1 SGHNT, CDR2 YYREEE (reference sequence). V shed 2 bases, J shed 8 bases, and the junction held 9 bases outside the gene matches. The CDR3 DNA reads TGTGCCAGCAGCTTAACGACAGGGCATGCGGGCTACACCCTC. Protein product: CASSLTTGHAGYTL.

The chain combines TRBV4-1 with TRBJ1-2; a possible D gene is TRBD1 (5 bases). V lost 6 bases to trimming and J lost 7 bases, with 15 bases between them. The CDR3 totals 13 residues. Germline CDR1 and CDR2: MGHRA and YSYEKL. CDR3 nucleotides: TGCGCCAGCAGAGGGGCGATGGCATGTGGCTACACCTTC. Protein sequence: CASRGAMACGYTF.

About this clone: The same CDR3 also results from other DNA sequences found in this sample. The chain joins TRBV9 to TRBJ1-3; D is undetermined. The CDR3 has 12 amino acids. The V gene lost 7 bases and the J gene lost 0 bases, with 5 bases spanning the gap. Germline assignment: CDR1 SGDLS and CDR2 YYNGEE. The CDR3: CASRDSGNTIYF. For the CDR3, the DNA is TGTGCCAGCCGGGACTCTGGAAACACCATATATTTT.